A single sample is the source of the 15 T cell receptor beta chains below, sequenced in a study of control samples from healthy donors and cancer patients. The data were produced by immunoSEQ multiplex PCR, yet TCRdb's version contains in-frame clones alone and is incomplete. This table has 150,000 or so clones, over 85% appearing once. Specimen: blood. These TCRs come from a woman aged 60-75 years in good health.

The chain employs TRBV7-9 and TRBJ1-5; 8 bases are a match to TRBD1. J was trimmed by 5 bases and V by 5 bases; bases with no gene match: 8. This CDR3 is 15 amino acids long. Germline V gene sequence: CDR1 SEHNR, CDR2 FQNEAQ (reference sequence). The CDR3 here is CASSLRTGIDQPQHF. The CDR3 nucleotides read TGTGCCAGCAGCCTTAGGACAGGGATAGATCAGCCCCAGCATTTT. Full variable domain (remainder filled in from reference TRBV7-9 and TRBJ1-5): DTGVSQNPRHKITKRGQNVTFRCDPISEHNRLYWYRQTLGQGPEFLTYFQNEAQLEKSRLLSDRFSAERPKGSFSTLEIQRTEQGDSAMYLCASSLRTGIDQPQHFGDGTRLSIL.

The chain employs TRBV5-6 and TRBJ1-1, with TRBD1 as a possible D gene (6 bases). Germline values: CDR1 SGHDT, CDR2 YYEEEE. This CDR3 contains 14 residues. Trimming pared 6 bases from V and 0 bases from J, leaving 12 bases between. The CDR3 sequence is CASIPTGVNTEAFF. DNA for the CDR3: TGTGCCAGCATCCCGACAGGAGTGAACACTGAAGCTTTCTTT.

There are a few counts of this clone. V usage is TRBV7-2 and J usage is TRBJ2-7, with a possible D match to TRBD1 (6 bases). Germline CDR1 and CDR2: SGHTA and FQGNSA. This CDR3 spans 14 amino acids. Deletions cut 5 bases from V and 3 bases from J, with 14 bases between. The CDR3 sequence: CASSPTSGVYEQYF. The CDR3 DNA sequence: TGTGCCAGCAGCCCTACGTCAGGGGTCTACGAGCAGTACTTC.

The chain carries TRBV3-1 (or the pseudogene TRBV3-2) and TRBJ1-2, with no clear D. V gave up 0 bases and J gave up 7 bases, with 12 bases separating them. The CDR3 runs 14 residues. From germline, CDR1 is LGHDT and CDR2 YNNKEL (reference sequence). CDR3 nucleotides: TGTGCCAGCAGCCAAGATACCCTGGGCCGTGGCTACACCTTC. Translating it yields CASSQDTLGRGYTF.

This chain joins TRBV7-2 and TRBJ1-5; D remains unclear. The CDR3 totals 16 residues. The germline V gene encodes CDR1 SGHTA and CDR2 FQGNSA. The V gene lost 1 base and the J gene lost 3 bases, with 13 bases spanning the gap. The CDR3 loop is CASSLVGSQFNQPQHF. The CDR3 DNA reads TGTGCCAGCAGCTTAGTCGGTAGCCAGTTCAATCAGCCCCAGCATTTT.

This clone was detected only a few times. The genes are TRBV4-1 and TRBJ1-5, with 7 bases fitting TRBD1. From germline, CDR1 is MGHRA and CDR2 YSYEKL. The CDR3 totals 17 residues. V lost 0 bases to trimming and J lost 2 bases; unmatched junction nucleotides: 7. The CDR3 spells CASSQDPYRGRNQPQHF. The CDR3 DNA follows: TGCGCCAGCAGCCAAGATCCCTACAGGGGCCGCAATCAGCCCCAGCATTTT.

The gene calls are TRBV12-3 or TRBV12-4 and TRBJ1-2; possibly TRBD1 for D (6 bases). The V end was cut by 2 bases, the J end by 5 bases, with 6 bases between. This CDR3 has 12 amino acids. The CDR3 region has the DNA TGTGCCAGCAGTTTAACAGGGTATGGCTACACCTTC. Translated: CASSLTGYGYTF.

CDR3 sequence reads: CASSLPLGAEAFF. The CDR3 DNA reads TGTGCCAGCAGTTTACCGTTGGGGGCTGAAGCTTTCTTT. V and J are TRBV12-3 or TRBV12-4 and TRBJ1-1; D might be TRBD1 (5 bases). The CDR3 totals 13 residues. The V end was cut by 2 bases, the J end by 6 bases, with 10 bases between.

About this clone itself: At one end, the junction sequence differs from germline, possibly due to a read error. Different DNA sequences within this sample yield the same CDR3. The chain joins TRBV9 to TRBJ1-4; 9 bases line up with TRBD1. The length of the CDR3 is 15 residues. Germline-derived CDR1 and CDR2 are SGDLS and YYNGEE. The CDR3 DNA is TGTGCCAGCAGCAGACGGACAGGGGCTAACGAAAAACTGTTTTTT. Amino acids: CASSRRTGANEKLFF.

The chain joins TRBV7-9 to TRBJ1-5; perhaps TRBD1 as D (6 bases). CDR3 length: 13 residues. V lost 5 bases, J lost 5 bases, and 10 bases lay in between. Germline CDR1 and CDR2: SEHNR and FQNEAQ (reference sequence). The CDR3 nucleotides are TGTGCCAGCAGCCCCCGGACAGATCAGCCCCAGCATTTT. It codes for CASSPRTDQPQHF.

This chain connects TRBV18 to TRBJ2-7; unclear D gene. CDR1 is KGHSH, CDR2 LQKENI, per germline. This CDR3 is 14 amino acids long. The V gene lost 2 bases and the J gene lost 3 bases, with 11 bases spanning the gap. The DNA for the CDR3 is TGTGCCAGCTCACCAGACCAGGAGCACTACGAGCAGTACTTC. This translates into CASSPDQEHYEQYF.

The chain carries TRBV5-4 and TRBJ1-6; possible D gene TRBD1, 5 bases. Germline V gene data show CDR1 as SGHNT and CDR2 as YYREEE (reference sequence). Trimming pared 4 bases from V and 8 bases from J, leaving 10 bases between. This CDR3 spans 13 amino acids. In DNA, the CDR3 is TGTGCCAGCAGCCGTATAGGGGATTCACCCCTCCACTTT. It encodes CASSRIGDSPLHF.

The rearrangement links TRBV2 to TRBJ1-6; perhaps TRBD1 as D (6 bases). This CDR3 is 15 amino acids long. V was trimmed by 7 bases and J by 3 bases, leaving 13 bases between them. CDR1 and CDR2 (germline): SNHLY, FYNNEI. This CDR3 reads CASNTQGDYNSPLHF. The CDR3 coding sequence is TGTGCCAGCAACACACAGGGAGACTATAATTCACCCCTCCACTTT. Combining the CDR3 with reference TRBV2 and TRBJ1-6 gives the whole variable domain EPEVTQTPSHQVTQMGQEVILRCVPISNHLYFYWYRQILGQKVEFLVSFYNNEISEKSEIFDDQFSVERPDGSNFTLKIRSTKLEDSAMYFCASNTQGDYNSPLHFGNGTRLTVT.

This clone was seen only once. The chain employs TRBV10-3 and TRBJ1-1, with D perhaps matching TRBD1 (6 bases). V lost 10 bases to trimming and J lost 4 bases, with 22 bases between them. Germline assignment: CDR1 ENHRY and CDR2 SYGVKD. This CDR3 has 15 residues. The CDR3 here is CATLRRGDLATEAFF. The DNA of the CDR3 is TGTGCCACCCTACGCAGGGGAGACTTAGCCACTGAAGCTTTCTTT.

The chain joins TRBV18 to TRBJ1-1, with 7 positions matching TRBD1. Germline V gene data show CDR1 as KGHSH and CDR2 as LQKENI. V was pared by 3 bases and J by 1 base, with 5 bases of the junction left unmatched. This CDR3 is 15 amino acids long. The DNA of the CDR3 is TGTGCCAGCTCACCTGGGGACAGACGGAACACTGAAGCTTTCTTT. Its protein product is CASSPGDRRNTEAFF. The variable domain in full, completed from reference TRBV18 and TRBJ1-1, reads NAGVMQNPRHLVRRRGQEARLRCSPMKGHSHVYWYRQLPEEGLKFMVYLQKENIIDESGMPKERFSAEFPKEGPSILRIQQVVRGDSAAYFCASSPGDRRNTEAFFGQGTRLTVV.